The T cell receptor beta chain described here comes from a study of blood T cell repertoires in COVID-19. Libraries were prepared by immunoSEQ multiplex PCR; TCRdb keeps only in-frame clonotypes and omits some of them. The sample records 15,000 to 20,000 clones, about 82% being singletons. The CDR3 contains 15 residues. The germline V gene has CDR1 SGHAT and CDR2 FQDESV (reference sequence). V was trimmed by 3 bases and J by 1 base, leaving 12 bases between them. This TCR came from a man of 80 years or more with acute or convalescent COVID-19. The chain joins TRBV11-1 to TRBJ1-1; TRBD1 might be the D (6 bases). Material for sequencing was peripheral blood. The CDR3 nucleotides are TGTGCCAGCAGCTTTCTGACAGGATCGAACACTGAAGCTTTCTTT. Residues: CASSFLTGSNTEAFF.